This T cell receptor (beta chain) was observed in a study of CXCR3-negative and CXCR3-positive naive CD8 T cells. Findings and limits, study-wide: Comparably high diversity was seen in both naive subsets, and much lower diversity in memory CD8+ cells. Naive subsets did not differ in surface CD5, and the authors estimated TCR strength using properties of the TRB CDR3. Naive cells with CXCR3 showed TRB CDR3s that were more hydrophobic than those in CXCR3-negative naive cells.

Concerning this clonotype itself: What it binds is not known.

In germline, CDR1 is SGHVS, CDR2 FNYEAQ. CDR3 size: 17 residues. The TRB cDNA libraries were prepared by 5' RACE with UMI labels. TCRdb reanalyzed the 5' RACE reads and collapses them to one entry per CDR3 protein, without DNA. Its listing shows about 140,000 distinct CDR3 sequences. The chain couples TRBV7-6 to TRBJ2-1; TCRdb names TRBD2, which stays unverified in the absence of DNA. The source material was naive CXCR3+ CD8+ T cells from blood. Subset meaning: CD45RO-CCR7+CD27+CD95- naive CD8+ T cells expressing CXCR3 (TNR3+). The receptor's source is a human donor in good health. Some clones in this sample may be carry-over from other donors' samples. CDR3 sequence reads: CASSLWSGVYLNNEQFF.